This T cell receptor beta chain is from a study of CD8 T cells in Susac syndrome. RNA in amounts of about 0.5 to 1 ug was reverse transcribed with random hexamers. Coverage of TCR beta CDR3 amplification by immunoSEQ multiplex PCR extended to 54 Vbeta and 13 Jbeta. TCRdb analysed the immunoSEQ multiplex PCR reads with MiXCR anew, one entry per CDR3 protein. The sample has around 190,000 distinct CDR3 sequences; 90% to 95% are singletons. This CDR3 contains 17 residues. Germline CDR1 reads LGHDT; CDR2 reads YNNKEL (reference sequence). J lost 5 bases, V lost 0 bases, and 5 bases had no gene match. The rearrangement links TRBV3-1 to TRBJ2-5, with 14 bases that match TRBD2. This TCR was sampled from a human donor with multiple sclerosis. Specimen: CD8+ T cells from PBMCs. CDR3 bases: TGTGCCAGCAGCCAAGAATGGACTAGCGGGAGGTGGGAGACCCAGTACTTC. Translation: CASSQEWTSGRWETQYF.